The 24 T cell receptor beta chains presented below share a single source sample, sequenced in a study of T-cell memory formation after mild COVID-19. TCRdb itself ran the 5' RACE reads through MiXCR, one entry per CDR3 protein. This table has 150,000 to 200,000 distinct CDR3 sequences, 9.5% to 13% appearing once. The sequencing sample was made of PBMCs or a T cell subset sorted from them (not recorded which). Receptor source: a man between 18 and 29 years old who had mild COVID-19 (a few samples of this study predate the infection). Cell type and time point are not known.

This clonotype occurred many times. This chain connects TRBV4-1 to TRBJ2-7; 11 bases are a match to TRBD1. The CDR3 covers 15 residues. The J segment lost 5 bases and the V segment lost 3 bases, leaving 6 bases of the junction unmatched. CDR1 and CDR2 (germline): MGHRA, YSYEKL. This CDR3 reads CASSHTGTGGNEQYV. The CDR3 region has the DNA TGCGCCAGCAGCCATACCGGGACAGGGGGAAACGAGCAGTACGTC.

The rearrangement joins TRBV12-3 or TRBV12-4 to TRBJ1-5; unclear D gene. Deletions cut 6 bases from V and 7 bases from J, with 10 bases between. The CDR3 consists of 12 residues. The CDR3 here is CASSLLRQPQHF. CDR3 bases: TGTGCCAGCAGCCTCCTGAGGCAGCCCCAGCATTTT.

This clonotype has only a few counts. The CDR3 reads CASSYPGLAGNTQYF. CDR3 nucleotides: TGTGCCAGCAGTTACCCAGGACTAGCGGGAAATACGCAGTATTTT. This chain joins TRBV6-2 or TRBV6-3 and TRBJ2-3; the match to TRBD2 covers 12 bases. Germline values: CDR1 MNHEY, CDR2 SVGEGT. V shed 2 bases and J 7 bases; nucleotides not matched to a gene: 4. The CDR3 is made up of 15 amino acids.

This clonotype showed up just a few times. The chain has TRBV28 and TRBJ2-5, with 10 bases that match TRBD1. Germline V gene lookup returns CDR1 MDHEN and CDR2 SYDVKM. With 8 bases clipped from V and 5 bases from J, the junction kept 5 bases outside the gene matches. The CDR3 is 13 residues long. In DNA form, the CDR3 reads TGTGCCAGCGCTAAGGGACAGGGGGAGACCCAGTACTTC. This codes for CASAKGQGETQYF.

The table lists this clonotype with many counts. The rearrangement uses TRBV24-1 and TRBJ1-2, with a weak D call TRBD1 (6 bases). The CDR3 runs 13 residues. Trimming shortened V by 3 bases and J by 5 bases, and 9 bases separated the two germline ends. Germline V lookup: CDR1 KGHDR, CDR2 SFDVKD. CDR3 DNA sequence: TGTGCCACCAGTGATCGGACAGTATATGGCTACACCTTC. Amino acids: CATSDRTVYGYTF.

The chain recombines TRBV4-3 with TRBJ2-1; TRBD1 matches 9 bases. CDR3 length: 16 amino acids. Germline CDR1 and CDR2: LGHNA and YSLEER. V dropped 1 base and J dropped 4; count of bases not matched to a gene: 5. The CDR3 bases are TGCGCCAGCAGCCAAGTAGGTGGACAGGGGTACAATGAGCAGTTCTTC. This encodes CASSQVGGQGYNEQFF.

In this sample, this clonotype turned up a few times. J is TRBJ2-7 and V is TRBV12-3 or TRBV12-4; tentative D call: TRBD2 (6 bases). V was pared by 2 bases and J by 7 bases, with 12 bases between. CDR3 length equals 13 residues. This CDR3 is CASSLRRDGEQYF. CDR3 DNA sequence: TGTGCCAGCAGTTTACGGCGGGATGGGGAGCAGTACTTC.

The CDR3: CASTPGQHQPQHF. The CDR3 DNA reads as TGTGCCAGCACCCCGGGACAGCATCAGCCCCAGCATTTT. The V call is TRBV28, the J call TRBJ1-5; TRBD1 aligns across 7 bases. The CDR3 extends over 13 amino acids. J lost 5 bases, V lost 7 bases, and 5 bases had no gene match. The germline V gene encodes CDR1 MDHEN and CDR2 SYDVKM.

This clonotype occurred a few times. The CDR3, as DNA: TGTGCCAGCAGGACAGGGTCCGGGGAGCTGTTTTTT. Its protein product is CASRTGSGELFF. The rearrangement uses TRBV28 and TRBJ2-2, with TRBD1 matching 7 bases. The germline CDR1 and CDR2 sequences are MDHEN and SYDVKM. V lost 6 bases and J lost 6; bases outside the gene matches: 1. The CDR3 loop spans 12 amino acids.

DNA of the CDR3: TGTGCCGGAAGACAGGGACGAGCCGGGGAGCTGTTTTTT. The encoded protein is CAGRQGRAGELFF. The rearrangement links TRBV2 to TRBJ2-2; 7 bases map to TRBD1. The CDR3 extends over 13 amino acids. V lost 11 bases to trimming and J lost 6 bases; unmatched junction nucleotides: 9. CDR1 SNHLY and CDR2 FYNNEI come from the germline V gene.

The J gene is TRBJ2-5, the V gene TRBV7-9; TRBD1 matches at 10 bases. CDR1 and CDR2 from the germline V gene are SEHNR and FQNEAQ (reference sequence). V trimming: 1 base; J trimming: 5 bases; junction bases outside the gene matches: 7. The CDR3 extends over 16 amino acids. The CDR3 DNA follows: TGTGCCAGCAGCTTAGACCGGGACAGGGGAGATGAGACCCAGTACTTC. This translates into CASSLDRDRGDETQYF. Full variable domain (missing parts from reference TRBV7-9 and TRBJ2-5): DTGVSQNPRHKITKRGQNVTFRCDPISEHNRLYWYRQTLGQGPEFLTYFQNEAQLEKSRLLSDRFSAERPKGSFSTLEIQRTEQGDSAMYLCASSLDRDRGDETQYFGPGTRLLVL.

In this sample, this clonotype turned up many times. This rearrangement joins TRBV9 to TRBJ1-1, with unresolved D. Germline CDR1 and CDR2: SGDLS and YYNGEE. Trimming took off 0 bases at V and 4 bases at J, with 10 bases between the two ends. The CDR3 covers 14 residues. As DNA, the CDR3 is TGTGCCAGCAGCGTAGTAGGCTCACGCACTGAAGCTTTCTTT. Translated, it gives CASSVVGSRTEAFF. The full variable domain, completed using reference TRBV9 and TRBJ1-1, is DSGVTQTPKHLITATGQRVTLRCSPRSGDLSVYWYQQSLDQGLQFLIQYYNGEERAKGNILERFSAQQFPDLHSELNLSSLELGDSALYFCASSVVGSRTEAFFGQGTRLTVV.

The table lists this clonotype with many counts. The rearrangement joins TRBV11-2 to TRBJ2-2; D not certain. The CDR3 totals 14 residues. V was clipped by 1 base and J by 3 bases, with 6 bases between them. Germline-derived CDR1 and CDR2 are SGHAT and FQNNGV. CDR3 region: CASSLVSDTGELFF. The CDR3, as DNA: TGTGCCAGCAGCTTAGTTTCAGACACCGGGGAGCTGTTTTTT.

This clonotype came up a few times. The chain combines TRBV3-1 with TRBJ2-3; D ambiguous. V was trimmed by 4 bases and J by 0 bases, leaving 17 bases between them. The CDR3 spans 17 residues. Germline loops: CDR1 LGHDT, CDR2 YNNKEL (reference sequence). The CDR3 nucleotides are TGTGCCAGCAGCCCCTCTTGGCGGCAGCCTAGCACAGATACGCAGTATTTT. This encodes CASSPSWRQPSTDTQYF.

There are a few counts of this clonotype. The CDR3 loop reads CASSSADRSKGYTF. DNA for the CDR3: TGTGCCAGCAGCTCTGCGGACAGGTCGAAGGGCTACACCTTC. The V call is TRBV7-2, the J call TRBJ1-2; TRBD1 matches 7 bases. There are 14 residues in the CDR3. The ends lost 4 bases at V and 8 bases at J; junction bases unmatched: 10. In germline, CDR1 is SGHTA, CDR2 FQGNSA.

Only a few counts were recorded for this clonotype. An end of the junction does not agree with germline; a read error may underlie this. The chain recombines TRBV7-7 with TRBJ2-2; D is undetermined. Germline V lookup: CDR1 SSHAT, CDR2 FNYEAQ (reference sequence). CDR3 length equals 14 residues. The CDR3 protein is CASSLDVSAGELFF. Here the CDR3 DNA reads TGTGCTAGCAGCTTAGACGTTTCGGCCGGGGAGCTGTTTTTT.

There are many counts of this clonotype. This chain joins TRBV7-2 and TRBJ2-2; D possibly corresponds to TRBD2 (6 bases). CDR1 SGHTA and CDR2 FQGNSA come from the germline V gene. This CDR3 has 14 amino acids. Trimming took 5 bases from V and 3 from J, leaving 10 bases between them. The CDR3 here is CASSNRRDTGELFF. Written as DNA, the CDR3 is TGTGCCAGCAGCAATCGGAGGGACACCGGGGAGCTGTTTTTT.

The V call is TRBV6-5, the J call TRBJ2-6; D call uncertain. CDR3 length: 16 residues. Trimming shortened V by 2 bases and J by 0 bases, and 8 bases separated the two germline ends. Germline-derived CDR1 and CDR2 are MNHEY and SVGAGI. CDR3 protein: CASSYGSASGANVLTF. The DNA for the CDR3 is TGTGCCAGCAGTTACGGGTCGGCCTCTGGGGCCAACGTCCTGACTTTC.

The chain has TRBV28 and TRBJ2-7; 8 bases are shared with TRBD2. This CDR3 has 13 amino acids. The ends lost 10 bases at V and 5 bases at J; junction bases unmatched: 10. CDR1 and CDR2 from the germline V gene are MDHEN and SYDVKM. In nucleotides, the CDR3 is TGTGCCACTCCCGGGGGGGGGCTAGACGAGCAGTACGTC. It encodes CATPGGGLDEQYV.

This clonotype was seen at least ten times. The chain links TRBV12-3 or TRBV12-4 to TRBJ2-3; 8 nucleotides align to TRBD1. This CDR3 contains 16 residues. V lost 5 bases to trimming and J lost 1 base; unmatched junction nucleotides: 8. In nucleotides, the CDR3 is TGTGCCAGCAGTCCTCAGGGGGCGGCGGGCACAGATACGCAGTATTTT. It codes for CASSPQGAAGTDTQYF.

This rearrangement joins TRBV5-1 to TRBJ2-3; D gene ambiguous. Germline values: CDR1 SGHRS, CDR2 YFSETQ. The CDR3 extends over 16 amino acids. V lost 0 bases and J lost 0, with 11 bases in between. CDR3 sequence reads: CASSLVGYLSTDTQYF. CDR3 nucleotides: TGCGCCAGCAGCTTGGTTGGCTACCTGAGCACAGATACGCAGTATTTT. Full variable domain (remainder filled in from reference TRBV5-1 and TRBJ2-3): KAGVTQTPRYLIKTRGQQVTLSCSPISGHRSVSWYQQTPGQGLQFLFEYFSETQRNKGNFPGRFSGRQFSNSRSEMNVSTLELGDSALYLCASSLVGYLSTDTQYFGPGTRLTVL.

This clonotype has ten or more counts. The gene calls are TRBV9 and TRBJ2-1; D not certain. The CDR3 has 13 amino acids. Trimming took off 0 bases at V and 3 bases at J, with 4 bases between the two ends. Germline V gives CDR1 SGDLS, CDR2 YYNGEE. In DNA, the CDR3 is TGTGCCAGCAGCGTAGGGGACTACAATGAGCAGTTCTTC. It yields the protein CASSVGDYNEQFF.

The rearrangement uses TRBV7-2 and TRBJ2-7; TRBD2 might be the D (7 bases). V lost 0 bases and J lost 7, with 10 bases in between. Germline-derived CDR1 and CDR2 are SGHTA and FQGNSA. This CDR3 has 13 amino acids. CDR3 in DNA: TGTGCCAGCAGCTTAGCGGGGGGGCTAGAGCAGTACGTC. Residues: CASSLAGGLEQYV.

This clonotype was detected ten times or more. The chain is built from TRBV7-2 and TRBJ2-3; D gene ambiguous. Per germline, CDR1 SGHTA and CDR2 FQGNSA. The CDR3 runs to 16 residues. V lost 5 bases, J lost 1 base, and 16 bases lay in between. In DNA form, the CDR3 reads TGTGCCAGCAGCCCTGGGCATACCTCTGGCACAGATACGCAGTATTTT. This gives the protein CASSPGHTSGTDTQYF.